A single sample gave rise to the 10 T cell receptor beta chains below, sequenced in a study of blood T cell repertoires in COVID-19. Only in-frame clones appear in the TCRdb table, and some are missing; sequencing was by immunoSEQ multiplex PCR. The sample lists 350,000 to 500,000 clones; around nine tenths were seen once. Sequenced input: PBMCs or T cells enriched from blood (not recorded which). These receptor sequences come from a woman aged 18-35 years who had been exposed to COVID-19.

There are a few counts of this clone. The rearrangement links TRBV4-1 to TRBJ2-5; D is undetermined. CDR3 length: 14 amino acids. V was shortened by 0 bases and J by 0 bases, with 5 bases between the two germline ends. In germline, CDR1 is MGHRA, CDR2 YSYEKL. CDR3 in amino acids: CASSQDSYQETQYF. As DNA, the CDR3 is TGCGCCAGCAGCCAAGATAGCTACCAAGAGACCCAGTACTTC.

This clone was recorded once. The gene calls are TRBV6-5 and TRBJ1-4; D is uncertain. The length of the CDR3 is 15 residues. Looked up from germline, CDR1 is MNHEY and CDR2 is SVGAGI. V gave up 7 bases and J gave up 0 bases, with 12 bases separating them. The CDR3 DNA is TGTGCCAGCAAACAAACCGGGACAACTAATGAAAAACTGTTTTTT. Translation: CASKQTGTTNEKLFF.

The chain carries TRBV4-1 and TRBJ1-5; 7 bases map to TRBD1. CDR3 length: 15 amino acids. Trimming cost V 0 bases and J 4 bases; bases outside gene matches: 3. CDR1 is MGHRA and CDR2 is YSYEKL in the germline V gene. CDR3 amino acids: CASSQEPGGNQPQHF. In DNA form, the CDR3 reads TGCGCCAGCAGCCAAGAGCCAGGGGGGAATCAGCCCCAGCATTTT.

The rearrangement joins TRBV15 to TRBJ1-1; D remains unclear. This CDR3 has 12 residues. V shed 5 bases and J shed 4 bases, with 8 bases lying between them. Germline values: CDR1 LNHNV, CDR2 YYDKDF (reference sequence). CDR3 DNA: TGTGCCACCAGCCTGGGAGGCACTGAAGCTTTCTTT. Protein sequence: CATSLGGTEAFF.

The chain links TRBV28 to TRBJ1-2; D not certain. Germline CDR1 MDHEN, CDR2 SYDVKM. With 2 bases removed from V and 0 bases from J, the gap between germline ends came to 7 bases. The CDR3 length is 14 residues. CDR3 sequence: CASSLAVANYGYTF. CDR3 nucleotides: TGTGCCAGCAGTTTAGCCGTAGCTAACTATGGCTACACCTTC.

The J gene is TRBJ2-7, the V gene TRBV28; D not resolved. The CDR3 covers 14 residues. Germline V lookup: CDR1 MDHEN, CDR2 SYDVKM. V lost 7 bases to trimming and J lost 2 bases, with 15 bases between them. The CDR3 DNA reads TGTGCCAGCACCCAGACATATCTTACCTACGAGCAGTACTTC. This codes for CASTQTYLTYEQYF.

The chain recombines TRBV7-2 with TRBJ2-7, with D perhaps matching TRBD1 (6 bases). V lost 4 bases to trimming and J lost 0 bases, with 13 bases between them. The V gene's germline CDR1 is SGHTA and CDR2 FQGNSA. This CDR3 has 15 amino acids. CDR3: CASSSTSDSSYEQYF. The CDR3 nucleotides are TGTGCCAGCAGCTCCACCTCGGACAGCTCCTACGAGCAGTACTTC.

V gene TRBV28 combines with J gene TRBJ2-1, with 8 bases lining up with TRBD2. The V segment lost 2 bases and the J segment 5 bases; nucleotides outside the gene matches: 2. This CDR3 is 14 amino acids long. Germline CDR1 reads MDHEN; CDR2 reads SYDVKM. In DNA form, the CDR3 reads TGTGCCAGCAGTTTAAGGACTAGCAACAATGAGCAGTTCTTC. Encoded protein: CASSLRTSNNEQFF.

This clone showed up just once. This sequence joins TRBV7-3 and TRBJ2-3; D is ambiguous. Trimming removed 3 bases from V and 0 bases from J, with 4 bases in between. Looked up from germline, CDR1 is SGHTA and CDR2 is FQGTGA. This CDR3 has 13 amino acids. Written as DNA, the CDR3 is TGTGCCAGCAGCTTCCCGAGCACAGATACGCAGTATTTT. Translated: CASSFPSTDTQYF. Full variable domain (remainder filled in from reference TRBV7-3 and TRBJ2-3): GAGVSQTPSNKVTEKGKYVELRCDPISGHTALYWYRQSLGQGPEFLIYFQGTGAADDSGLPNDRFFAVRPEGSVSTLKIQRTERGDSAVYLCASSFPSTDTQYFGPGTRLTVL.

V is TRBV9 and J is TRBJ1-6; D might be TRBD1 (5 bases). Germline CDR1 and CDR2: SGDLS and YYNGEE. There are 17 residues in the CDR3. The V end was cut by 4 bases, the J end by 9 bases, with 23 bases between. The CDR3 DNA sequence: TGTGCCAGCAGCTCTATGCCTGTAGGGGCGTATGGTTCACCCCTCCACTTT. It is translated as CASSSMPVGAYGSPLHF.